This TCR beta chain comes out of a study of T cell repertoires in cytomegalovirus infection. Study summary: HLA-C-restricted CMV epitopes, recently identified, and well-studied HLA-B-restricted ones were used by the study. Based on public TCR beta signatures, there were indications of CMV infection and of a matching HLA type.

Via MiXCR, TCRdb re-called the reads, giving one row per CDR3 protein. The sample has 450,000 to 650,000 distinct CDR3 sequences, just under 40% seen once. General study findings and limits: HLA-C-restricted CMV-specific TCR beta clonotypes prevailed in the ex vivo response.

The CDR3 runs to 16 residues. V dropped 4 bases and J dropped 2; count of bases not matched to a gene: 9. The germline V gene has CDR1 SGDLS and CDR2 YYNGEE. Worth noting for this clonotype: Antigen unknown.

The sample in question was cultured PBMCs, obtained from culture after CMV antigen stimulation. The receptor was isolated from a human donor in good health (CMV status not recorded). Some clones in this sample may be carry-over from other donors' samples. The gene calls are TRBV9 and TRBJ2-3; 8 bases fit TRBD1. The CDR3 DNA reads as TGTGCCAGCAGCCCTAGAGGGACAGGATACACAGATACGCAGTATTTT. Translating gives CASSPRGTGYTDTQYF.